This T cell receptor (beta chain) appears in the sequencing data of a study of T cell responses to AZD1222 COVID-19 vaccine. General study points: Nearly half of unique spike-specific TCRs reportedly avoided B.1.351 and B.1.1.7 mutated regions. Only six AZD1222 recipients tested seropositive at baseline.

About this clone itself: Its antigen is as yet unknown.

CDR3 length: 14 amino acids. Deletions cut 4 bases from V and 7 bases from J, with 17 bases between. Germline V gene lookup returns CDR1 SGDLS and CDR2 YYNGEE. Profiling relied on immunoSEQ multiplex PCR, and the TCRdb table lists in-frame clones only, not all of them. The profile covers 13,000 to 15,000 clones, with about 84% appearing a single time and 30% to 40% taken by the ten largest. Samples with a second dose at about 4 or about 12 weeks were pooled together. This chain joins TRBV9 and TRBJ1-2; D gene ambiguous. Sequences were derived from peripheral blood, sampled 28 days after the second AZD1222 dose. The source of this sequence is an adult who received the AZD1222 COVID-19 vaccine. The CDR3 DNA reads TGTGCCAGCAGCCCCCGTTGGTCAGTAGGTGGCTACACCTTC. It specifies CASSPRWSVGGYTF.